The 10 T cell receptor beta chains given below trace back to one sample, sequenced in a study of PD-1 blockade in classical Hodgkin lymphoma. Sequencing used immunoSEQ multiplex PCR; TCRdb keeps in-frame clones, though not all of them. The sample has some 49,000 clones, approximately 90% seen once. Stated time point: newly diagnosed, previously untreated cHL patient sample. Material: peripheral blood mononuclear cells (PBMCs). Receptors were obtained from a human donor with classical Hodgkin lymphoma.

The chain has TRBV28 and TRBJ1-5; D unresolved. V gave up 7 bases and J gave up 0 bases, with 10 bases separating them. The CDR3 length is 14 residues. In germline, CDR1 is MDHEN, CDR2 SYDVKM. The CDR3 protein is CASNQPGSNQPQHF. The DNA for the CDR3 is TGTGCCAGCAACCAACCTGGTAGCAATCAGCCCCAGCATTTT.

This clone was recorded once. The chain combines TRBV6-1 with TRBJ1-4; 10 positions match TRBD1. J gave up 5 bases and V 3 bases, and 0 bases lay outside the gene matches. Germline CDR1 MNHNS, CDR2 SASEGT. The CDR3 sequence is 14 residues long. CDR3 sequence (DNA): TGTGCCAGCAGTGAGGACAGGGGGAATGAAAAACTGTTTTTT. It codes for CASSEDRGNEKLFF.

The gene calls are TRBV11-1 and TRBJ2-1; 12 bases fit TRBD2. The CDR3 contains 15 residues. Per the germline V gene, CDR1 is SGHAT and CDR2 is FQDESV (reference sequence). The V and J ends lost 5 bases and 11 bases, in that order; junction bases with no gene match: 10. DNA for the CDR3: TGTGCCAGCAGCACCGGACTAGCGGGATCCATAAAGCAGTTCTTC. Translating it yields CASSTGLAGSIKQFF.

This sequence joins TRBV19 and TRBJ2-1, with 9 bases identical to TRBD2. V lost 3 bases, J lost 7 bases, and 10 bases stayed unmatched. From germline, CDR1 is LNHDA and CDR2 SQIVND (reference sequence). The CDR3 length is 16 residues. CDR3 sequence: CASSMEQAGGANEQFF. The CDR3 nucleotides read TGTGCCAGTAGTATGGAGCAAGCGGGAGGAGCGAATGAGCAGTTCTTC.

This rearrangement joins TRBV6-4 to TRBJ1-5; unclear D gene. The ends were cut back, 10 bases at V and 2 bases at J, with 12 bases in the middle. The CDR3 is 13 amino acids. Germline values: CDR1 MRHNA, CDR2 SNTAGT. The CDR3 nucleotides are TGTGCCACCCCACAAGAGGGCAATCAGCCCCAGCATTTT. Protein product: CATPQEGNQPQHF.

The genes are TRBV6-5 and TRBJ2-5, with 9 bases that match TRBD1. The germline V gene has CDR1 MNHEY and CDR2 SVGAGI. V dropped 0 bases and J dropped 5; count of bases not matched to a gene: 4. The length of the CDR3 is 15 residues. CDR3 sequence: CASSYSRQGVETQYF. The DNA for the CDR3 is TGTGCCAGCAGTTACTCCCGACAGGGGGTCGAGACCCAGTACTTC.

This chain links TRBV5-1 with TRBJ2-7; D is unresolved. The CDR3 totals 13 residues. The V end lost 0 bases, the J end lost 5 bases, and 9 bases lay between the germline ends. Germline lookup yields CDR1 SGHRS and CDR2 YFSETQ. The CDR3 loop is CASSLGPSNEQYV. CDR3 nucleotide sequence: TGCGCCAGCAGCTTGGGACCCTCGAACGAGCAGTACGTC.

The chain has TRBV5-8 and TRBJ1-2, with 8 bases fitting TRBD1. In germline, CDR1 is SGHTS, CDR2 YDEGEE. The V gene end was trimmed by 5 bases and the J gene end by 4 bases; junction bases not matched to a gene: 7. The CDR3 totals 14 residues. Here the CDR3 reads CASSEDRELYGYTF. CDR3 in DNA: TGTGCCAGCAGTGAGGACAGGGAGCTCTATGGCTACACCTTC.

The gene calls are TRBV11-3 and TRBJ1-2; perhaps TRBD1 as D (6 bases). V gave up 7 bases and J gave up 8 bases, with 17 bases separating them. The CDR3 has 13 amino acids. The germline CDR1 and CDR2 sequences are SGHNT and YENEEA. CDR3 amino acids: CASTSPGARGYTF. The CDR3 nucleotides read TGTGCCAGCACCTCACCGGGGGCACGAGGCTACACCTTC.

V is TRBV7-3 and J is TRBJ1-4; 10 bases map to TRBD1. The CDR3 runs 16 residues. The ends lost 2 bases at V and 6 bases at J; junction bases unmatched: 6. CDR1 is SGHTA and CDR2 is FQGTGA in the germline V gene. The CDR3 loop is CASSLGLGTGDEKLFF. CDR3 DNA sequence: TGTGCCAGCAGCTTAGGGTTAGGGACAGGGGATGAAAAACTGTTTTTT.